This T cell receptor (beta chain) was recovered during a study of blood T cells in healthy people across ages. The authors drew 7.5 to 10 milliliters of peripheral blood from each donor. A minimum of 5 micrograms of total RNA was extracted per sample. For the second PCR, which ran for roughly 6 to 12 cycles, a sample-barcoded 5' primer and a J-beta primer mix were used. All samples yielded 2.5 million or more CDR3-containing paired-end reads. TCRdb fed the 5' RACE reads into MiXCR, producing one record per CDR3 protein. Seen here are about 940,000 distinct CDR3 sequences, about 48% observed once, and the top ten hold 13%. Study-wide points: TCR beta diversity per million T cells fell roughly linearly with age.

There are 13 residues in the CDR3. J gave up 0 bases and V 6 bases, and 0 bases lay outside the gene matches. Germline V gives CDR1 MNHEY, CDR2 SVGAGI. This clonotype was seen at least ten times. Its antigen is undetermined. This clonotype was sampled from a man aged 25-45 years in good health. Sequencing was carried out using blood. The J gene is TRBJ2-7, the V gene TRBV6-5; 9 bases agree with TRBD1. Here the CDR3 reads CASRGQGSYEQYF. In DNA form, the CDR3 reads TGTGCCAGCAGGGGACAGGGCTCCTACGAGCAGTACTTC.